These T cell receptor beta chains were read from a single sample in a study of cytomegalovirus exposure and HLA in healthy donors. Produced via immunoSEQ multiplex PCR; TCRdb's table is partial and in-frame only. The record lists 50,000 to 70,000 clones, of which the ten most abundant hold around 3.6%. Sample: PBMCs. Source of these receptors: a woman aged 18-29 years in good health and CMV-seronegative. Both conserved end residues are part of each CDR3. The D gene is left open where the match is weak. Clone size appears in some rows only: once, few, many, or a class for an expanded clone.

d_call: .; clone_size: .; j_call: TRBJ1-1; v_call: TRBV28; cdr3_nt: TGTGCCAGCAGTTTACTAAACACTGAAGCTTTCTTT; cdr3_aa: CASSLLNTEAFF
d_call: .; clone_size: .; j_call: TRBJ1-1; v_call: TRBV5-1; cdr3_nt: TGCGCCAGCAGCTTTAGCCTACAGGGGAACACTGAAGCTTTCTTT; cdr3_aa: CASSFSLQGNTEAFF
d_call: TRBD2; clone_size: .; j_call: TRBJ2-7; v_call: TRBV25-1; cdr3_nt: TGTGCCAGCAGCGGAGATAGCGGGGGGGGCTACGAGCAGTACTTC; cdr3_aa: CASSGDSGGGYEQYF
d_call: .; clone_size: .; j_call: TRBJ2-5; v_call: TRBV19; cdr3_nt: TGTGCCAGTAGTATGGGCCACAGGGAGACCCAGTACTTC; cdr3_aa: CASSMGHRETQYF
d_call: .; clone_size: .; j_call: TRBJ2-2; v_call: TRBV9; cdr3_nt: TGTGCCAGCAGCGTAGAGGCGGGGTTCGACGGGGAGCTGTTTTTT; cdr3_aa: CASSVEAGFDGELFF
d_call: TRBD2; clone_size: .; j_call: TRBJ2-7; v_call: TRBV29-1; cdr3_nt: TGCAGCGTTGGAGGCGGGAGCTCCTACGAGCAGTACTTC; cdr3_aa: CSVGGGSSYEQYF
d_call: TRBD1; clone_size: .; j_call: TRBJ2-7; v_call: TRBV30; cdr3_nt: TGTGCCCTAAGGGGACAGGGAGTCGCCTACGAGCAGTACTTC; cdr3_aa: CALRGQGVAYEQYF
d_call: .; clone_size: .; j_call: TRBJ1-2; v_call: TRBV19; cdr3_nt: TGTGCCAGTAGTATAGATCCACTAGGACAGAGTAACTATGGCTACACCTTC; cdr3_aa: CASSIDPLGQSNYGYTF
d_call: TRBD1; clone_size: .; j_call: TRBJ1-1; v_call: TRBV29-1; cdr3_nt: TGCAGCGTGGGAACAGGGGGAACTGAAGCTTTCTTT; cdr3_aa: CSVGTGGTEAFF
d_call: TRBD2; clone_size: .; j_call: TRBJ2-3; v_call: TRBV29-1; cdr3_nt: TGCAGCGTGCCGAAGGGCGGGAGAACAGATACGCAGTATTTT; cdr3_aa: CSVPKGGRTDTQYF
d_call: TRBD2; clone_size: .; j_call: TRBJ2-1; v_call: TRBV13; cdr3_nt: TGTGCCAGCAGCCCCGGGACTAGCGGGGCCTACAATGAGCAGTTCTTC; cdr3_aa: CASSPGTSGAYNEQFF
d_call: .; clone_size: .; j_call: TRBJ1-1; v_call: TRBV19; cdr3_nt: TGTGCCAGTAGTGAATGGGGAGCTGAAGCTTTCTTT; cdr3_aa: CASSEWGAEAFF
d_call: TRBD1; clone_size: .; j_call: TRBJ1-1; v_call: TRBV29-1; cdr3_nt: TGCAGCGTTAATCAGGGGGCCTCGAACACTGAAGCTTTCTTT; cdr3_aa: CSVNQGASNTEAFF
d_call: .; clone_size: .; j_call: TRBJ1-1; v_call: TRBV7-9; cdr3_nt: TGTGCCAGCAGCTCCGCAGTGAACACTGAAGCTTTCTTT; cdr3_aa: CASSSAVNTEAFF
d_call: .; clone_size: .; j_call: TRBJ2-1; v_call: TRBV18; cdr3_nt: TGTGCCAGCTCACCTTCCCTCAATGAGCAGTTCTTC; cdr3_aa: CASSPSLNEQFF
d_call: TRBD1; clone_size: medium-sized; j_call: TRBJ2-7; v_call: TRBV28; cdr3_nt: TGTGCCACCTCGGACAGGGACCCCTACGAGCAGTACTTC; cdr3_aa: CATSDRDPYEQYF
d_call: TRBD1; clone_size: .; j_call: TRBJ1-1; v_call: TRBV29-1; cdr3_nt: TGCAGCGTTGAGGGGACAGGAAGAACTGAAGCTTTCTTT; cdr3_aa: CSVEGTGRTEAFF